A single sample gave rise to the 13 T cell receptor beta chains below, sequenced in a study of blood T cell repertoires in COVID-19. The data were produced by immunoSEQ multiplex PCR, yet TCRdb's version contains in-frame clones alone and is incomplete. Here the sample spans 60,000 or so clones, just under 80% being singletons. Source material: peripheral blood. These receptors all stem from a human donor in a cohort sampled during active COVID-19.

This clone has just a few counts. This rearrangement joins TRBV2 to TRBJ1-4; no reliable D call. Germline CDR1 is SNHLY and CDR2 is FYNNEI. The CDR3 runs 12 residues. Trimming took 6 bases from V and 8 from J, leaving 10 bases between them. Here the CDR3 reads CASRGAVEKLFF. The CDR3 DNA reads TGTGCCAGCAGGGGAGCAGTCGAAAAACTGTTTTTT.

The gene calls are TRBV12-3 or TRBV12-4 and TRBJ1-2; D not resolved. The V and J ends lost 4 bases and 4 bases respectively, with 7 bases between them. This CDR3 has 12 residues. The chain's CDR3 is CASSSGGYGYTF. Here the CDR3 DNA reads TGTGCCAGCAGTTCGGGAGGCTATGGCTACACCTTC.

The chain is built from TRBV19 and TRBJ2-3; no firm D call. This CDR3 comprises 13 residues. V shed 5 bases and J shed 3 bases, with 9 bases lying between them. The germline CDR1 and CDR2 sequences are LNHDA and SQIVND (reference sequence). CDR3 region: CASSPTGTDTQYF. CDR3 bases: TGTGCCAGTAGTCCGACGGGTACAGATACGCAGTATTTT.

The chain recombines TRBV6-5 with TRBJ2-3, with 14 bases matching TRBD2. The germline CDR1 and CDR2 sequences are MNHEY and SVGAGI. The CDR3 contains 15 residues. The V gene end was trimmed by 6 bases and the J gene end by 6 bases; junction bases not matched to a gene: 5. CDR3 nucleotides: TGTGCCAGCAGGGGGACTAGCGGGAGTTGGGATACGCAGTATTTT. Encoded protein: CASRGTSGSWDTQYF.

This CDR3 is CASSEPGWGAFF. DNA of the CDR3: TGTGCCAGCAGTGAACCAGGGTGGGGAGCTTTCTTT. The rearrangement links TRBV6-1 to TRBJ1-1, with D perhaps matching TRBD1 (5 bases). The CDR3 sequence is 12 residues long. In germline, CDR1 is MNHNS, CDR2 SASEGT. V dropped 2 bases and J dropped 10 bases, with 11 bases sitting between them.

This chain connects TRBV30 to TRBJ1-1; 11 positions agree with TRBD1. CDR3 size: 13 residues. The V gene end was trimmed by 2 bases and the J gene end by 8 bases; junction bases not matched to a gene: 4. Germline V gene data show CDR1 as GTSNPN and CDR2 as SVGIG (reference sequence). CDR3 protein: CAWSYRDRGEAFF. CDR3 DNA sequence: TGTGCCTGGAGTTACCGGGACAGGGGGGAAGCTTTCTTT.

The V call is TRBV5-6, the J call TRBJ1-1; TRBD1 matches 8 bases. The CDR3 is 14 amino acids. V trimming: 3 bases; J trimming: 1 base; junction bases outside the gene matches: 2. Per germline, CDR1 SGHDT and CDR2 YYEEEE. The CDR3 protein is CASSSGGRNTEAFF. CDR3 bases: TGTGCCAGCAGCTCAGGGGGCAGGAACACTGAAGCTTTCTTT.

This clone showed up just once. The chain joins TRBV30 to TRBJ2-1; the D is unclear. With 5 bases removed from V and 7 bases from J, the gap between germline ends came to 9 bases. The CDR3 sequence is 11 residues long. CDR1 GTSNPN and CDR2 SVGIG come from the germline V gene (reference sequence). The CDR3 DNA reads TGTGCCTGGGCACAGCCAAATGAGCAGTTCTTC. Its protein product is CAWAQPNEQFF.

This clone is a singleton in its sample. V is TRBV7-8 and J is TRBJ1-2; 7 nucleotides match TRBD1. There are 13 residues in the CDR3. In germline, CDR1 is SGHVS, CDR2 FQNEAQ. Trimming at V came to 1 base and at J to 8 bases, leaving 4 bases not matched to a gene. In DNA, the CDR3 is TGTGCCAGCAGCTTAGAGGGGGCGCGAGGCTACACCTTC. It encodes CASSLEGARGYTF.

This chain links TRBV15 with TRBJ1-1; D not certain. V was trimmed by 0 bases and J by 1 base, leaving 9 bases between them. Germline V gene sequence: CDR1 LNHNV, CDR2 YYDKDF (reference sequence). The CDR3 consists of 15 residues. The CDR3 spells CATSRETHGNTEAFF. The CDR3 nucleotides read TGTGCCACCAGCAGAGAAACGCACGGGAACACTGAAGCTTTCTTT. Complete variable domain (other parts from reference TRBV15 and TRBJ1-1): DAMVIQNPRYQVTQFGKPVTLSCSQTLNHNVMYWYQQKSSQAPKLLFHYYDKDFNNEADTPDNFQSRRPNTSFCFLDIRSPGLGDTAMYLCATSRETHGNTEAFFGQGTRLTVV.

This chain links TRBV9 with TRBJ2-7, with 7 nucleotides matching TRBD1. CDR1 and CDR2 from the germline V gene are SGDLS and YYNGEE. This CDR3 region has 15 residues. The V gene end was trimmed by 0 bases and the J gene end by 4 bases; junction bases not matched to a gene: 7. CDR3 region: CASSVAEGAHYEQYF. The CDR3 nucleotides read TGTGCCAGCAGCGTAGCTGAGGGGGCTCATTACGAGCAGTACTTC.

The chain combines TRBV5-5 with TRBJ2-7; 8 bases align to TRBD2. Per germline, CDR1 SGHKS and CDR2 YYEKEE (reference sequence). The CDR3 is 15 amino acids. Trimming cost V 3 bases and J 3 bases; bases outside gene matches: 8. CDR3 DNA: TGTGCCAGCAGCTGGTCTGCCGGGGGGGGCTACGAGCAGTACTTC. Protein sequence: CASSWSAGGGYEQYF.

This clone has just a few counts. J is TRBJ2-2 and V is TRBV7-6; D gene unclear. The CDR3 runs to 16 residues. The V gene's germline CDR1 is SGHVS and CDR2 FNYEAQ. V lost 1 base and J lost 0, with 9 bases in between. The CDR3 here is CASSLERGANTGELFF. The CDR3 nucleotides are TGTGCCAGCAGCTTAGAGAGAGGAGCGAACACCGGGGAGCTGTTTTTT.